This TCR beta chain was documented in a study of OX40 agonist ivuxolimab in advanced cancers. TCRdb keeps only in-frame clones here, not all; method: immunoSEQ multiplex PCR. This sample carries 90,000 or so clones, roughly 89% of them seen once, and the ten largest clones take roughly 8.9%. The CDR3 runs 16 residues. V was clipped by 1 base and J by 4 bases, with 15 bases between them. Germline V gene data show CDR1 as MNHEY and CDR2 as SVGAGI. The sequence was collected from an adult with an advanced solid tumor such as melanoma, head and neck, liver or kidney cancer. Sequenced material: CD4+ or CD8+ T cells sorted from blood, taken in a trial of the OX40 agonist ivuxolimab. The J gene is TRBJ2-3, the V gene TRBV6-5; D is ambiguous. In nucleotides, the CDR3 is TGTGCCAGCAGTTACTTTCGACCCAGAAAGTCAGATACGCAGTATTTT. Residues: CASSYFRPRKSDTQYF.